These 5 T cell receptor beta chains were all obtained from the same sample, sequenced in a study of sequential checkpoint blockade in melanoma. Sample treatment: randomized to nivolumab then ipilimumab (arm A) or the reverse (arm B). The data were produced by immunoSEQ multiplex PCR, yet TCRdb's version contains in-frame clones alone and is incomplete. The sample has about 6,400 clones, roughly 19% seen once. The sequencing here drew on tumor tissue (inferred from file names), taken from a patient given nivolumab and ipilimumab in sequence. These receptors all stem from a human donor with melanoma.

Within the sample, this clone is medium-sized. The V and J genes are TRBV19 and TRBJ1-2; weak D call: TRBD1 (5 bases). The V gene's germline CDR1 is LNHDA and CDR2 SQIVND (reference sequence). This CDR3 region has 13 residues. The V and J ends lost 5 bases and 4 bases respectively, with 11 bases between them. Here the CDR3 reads CASSPGLGYGYTF. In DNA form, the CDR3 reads TGTGCCAGTAGTCCGGGACTCGGCTATGGCTACACCTTC. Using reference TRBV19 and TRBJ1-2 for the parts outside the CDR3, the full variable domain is DGGITQSPKYLFRKEGQNVTLSCEQNLNHDAMYWYRQDPGQGLRLIYYSQIVNDFQKGDIAEGYSVSREKKESFPLTVTSAQKNPTAFYLCASSPGLGYGYTFGSGTRLTVV.

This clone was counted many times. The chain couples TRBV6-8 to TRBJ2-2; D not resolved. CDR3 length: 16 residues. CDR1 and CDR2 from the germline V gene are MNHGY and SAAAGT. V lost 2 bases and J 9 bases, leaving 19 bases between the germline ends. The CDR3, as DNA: TGTGCCAGCAGTTACGAAGCCCGACGTGCACCTTGGGAGCTGTTTTTT. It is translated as CASSYEARRAPWELFF.

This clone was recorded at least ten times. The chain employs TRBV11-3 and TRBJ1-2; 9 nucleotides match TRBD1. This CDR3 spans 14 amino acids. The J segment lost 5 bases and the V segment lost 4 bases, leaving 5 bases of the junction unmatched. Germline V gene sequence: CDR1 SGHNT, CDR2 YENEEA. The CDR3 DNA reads TGTGCCAGCAGCTCTGGGGGACAGGGATATGGCTACACCTTC. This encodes CASSSGGQGYGYTF.

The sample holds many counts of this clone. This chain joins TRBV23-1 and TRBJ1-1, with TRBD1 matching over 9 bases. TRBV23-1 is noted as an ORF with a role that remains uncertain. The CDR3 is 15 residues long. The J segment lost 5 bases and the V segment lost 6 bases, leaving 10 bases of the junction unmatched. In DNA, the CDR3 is TGCGCCAGCAGCCAGCCGGGACAGGGAATAACTGAAGCTTTCTTT. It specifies CASSQPGQGITEAFF.

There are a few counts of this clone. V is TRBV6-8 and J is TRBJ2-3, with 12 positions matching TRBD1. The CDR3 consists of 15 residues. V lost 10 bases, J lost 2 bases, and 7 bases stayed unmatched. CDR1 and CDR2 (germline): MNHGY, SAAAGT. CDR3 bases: TGTGCCATCAGGGGGGACAGGGGGCCCACAGATACGCAGTATTTT. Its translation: CAIRGDRGPTDTQYF.